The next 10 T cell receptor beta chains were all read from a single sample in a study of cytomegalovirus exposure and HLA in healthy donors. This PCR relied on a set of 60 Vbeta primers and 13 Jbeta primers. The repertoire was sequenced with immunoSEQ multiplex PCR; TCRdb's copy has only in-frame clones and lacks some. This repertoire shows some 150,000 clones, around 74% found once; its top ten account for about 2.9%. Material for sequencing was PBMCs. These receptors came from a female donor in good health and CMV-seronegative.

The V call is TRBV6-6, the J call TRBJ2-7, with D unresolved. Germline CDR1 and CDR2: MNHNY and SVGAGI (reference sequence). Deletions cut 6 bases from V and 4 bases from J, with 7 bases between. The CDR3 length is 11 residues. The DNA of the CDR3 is TGTGCCAGCAGACTATCATACGAGCAGTACTTC. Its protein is CASRLSYEQYF.

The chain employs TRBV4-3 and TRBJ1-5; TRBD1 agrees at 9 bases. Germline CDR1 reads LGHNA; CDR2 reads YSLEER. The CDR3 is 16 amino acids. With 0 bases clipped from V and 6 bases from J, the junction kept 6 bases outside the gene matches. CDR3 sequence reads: CASSQDQGTGSQPQHF. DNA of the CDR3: TGCGCCAGCAGCCAAGACCAGGGGACAGGGAGTCAGCCCCAGCATTTT.

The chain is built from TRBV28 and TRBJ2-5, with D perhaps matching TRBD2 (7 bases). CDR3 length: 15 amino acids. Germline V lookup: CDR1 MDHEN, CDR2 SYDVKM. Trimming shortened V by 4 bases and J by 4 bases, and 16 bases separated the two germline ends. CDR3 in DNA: TGTGCCAGCAGTTCAAGGGCGGGGGCTTCAGAGACCCAGTACTTC. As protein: CASSSRAGASETQYF.

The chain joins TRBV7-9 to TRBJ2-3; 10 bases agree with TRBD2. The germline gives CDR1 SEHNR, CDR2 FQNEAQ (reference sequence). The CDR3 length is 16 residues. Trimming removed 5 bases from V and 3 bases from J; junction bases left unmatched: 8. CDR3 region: CASSGSLAGPTDTQYF. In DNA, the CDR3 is TGTGCCAGCAGCGGTTCACTAGCGGGACCTACAGATACGCAGTATTTT. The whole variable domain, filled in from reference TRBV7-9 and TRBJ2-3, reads DTGVSQNPRHKITKRGQNVTFRCDPISEHNRLYWYRQTLGQGPEFLTYFQNEAQLEKSRLLSDRFSAERPKGSFSTLEIQRTEQGDSAMYLCASSGSLAGPTDTQYFGPGTRLTVL.

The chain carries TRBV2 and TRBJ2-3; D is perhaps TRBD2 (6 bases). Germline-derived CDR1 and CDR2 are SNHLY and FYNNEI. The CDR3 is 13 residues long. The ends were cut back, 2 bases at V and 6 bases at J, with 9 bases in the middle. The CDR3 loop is CASSEQRGDTQYF. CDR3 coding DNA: TGTGCCAGCAGTGAACAACGGGGGGATACGCAGTATTTT.

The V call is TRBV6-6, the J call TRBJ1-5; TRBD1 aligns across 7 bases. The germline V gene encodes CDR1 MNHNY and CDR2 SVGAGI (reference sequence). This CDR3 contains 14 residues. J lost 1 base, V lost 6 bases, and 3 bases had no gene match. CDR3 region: CASRRGQSNQPQHF. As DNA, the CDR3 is TGTGCCAGCAGACGGGGACAGAGCAATCAGCCCCAGCATTTT.

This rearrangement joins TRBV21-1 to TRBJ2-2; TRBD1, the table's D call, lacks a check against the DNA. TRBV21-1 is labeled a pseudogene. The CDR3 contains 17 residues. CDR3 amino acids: CASSTVADRAYTGELFF. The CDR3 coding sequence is TGTGCCAGCAGCACGGTAGCGGACAGGGCCTACACCGGGGAGCTGTTTTTT.

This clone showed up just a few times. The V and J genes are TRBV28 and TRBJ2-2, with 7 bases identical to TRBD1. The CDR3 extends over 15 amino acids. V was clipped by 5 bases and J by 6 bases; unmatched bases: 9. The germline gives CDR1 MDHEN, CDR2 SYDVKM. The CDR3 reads CASSTTGYLSGELFF. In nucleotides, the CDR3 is TGTGCCAGCAGTACGACAGGGTATTTATCCGGGGAGCTGTTTTTT.

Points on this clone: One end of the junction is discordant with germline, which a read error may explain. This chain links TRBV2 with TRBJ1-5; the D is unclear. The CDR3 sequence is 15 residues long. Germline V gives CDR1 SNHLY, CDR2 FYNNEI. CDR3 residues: CASSEAEASNQPQHF. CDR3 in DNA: TGTGCCAGCAGCGAAGCCGAGGCGAGCAATCAGCCCCAGCATTTT. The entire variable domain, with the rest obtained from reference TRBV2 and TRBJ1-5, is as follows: EPEVTQTPSHQVTQMGQEVILRCVPISNHLYFYWYRQILGQKVEFLVSFYNNEISEKSEIFDDQFSVERPDGSNFTLKIRSTKLEDSAMYFCASSEAEASNQPQHFGDGTRLSIL.

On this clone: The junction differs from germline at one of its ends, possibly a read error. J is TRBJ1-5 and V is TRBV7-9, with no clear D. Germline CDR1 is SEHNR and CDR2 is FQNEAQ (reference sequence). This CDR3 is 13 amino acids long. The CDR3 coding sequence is TGTTCCAGCAGCTACACAGACAATCAGCCCCAGCATTTT. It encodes CSSSYTDNQPQHF.